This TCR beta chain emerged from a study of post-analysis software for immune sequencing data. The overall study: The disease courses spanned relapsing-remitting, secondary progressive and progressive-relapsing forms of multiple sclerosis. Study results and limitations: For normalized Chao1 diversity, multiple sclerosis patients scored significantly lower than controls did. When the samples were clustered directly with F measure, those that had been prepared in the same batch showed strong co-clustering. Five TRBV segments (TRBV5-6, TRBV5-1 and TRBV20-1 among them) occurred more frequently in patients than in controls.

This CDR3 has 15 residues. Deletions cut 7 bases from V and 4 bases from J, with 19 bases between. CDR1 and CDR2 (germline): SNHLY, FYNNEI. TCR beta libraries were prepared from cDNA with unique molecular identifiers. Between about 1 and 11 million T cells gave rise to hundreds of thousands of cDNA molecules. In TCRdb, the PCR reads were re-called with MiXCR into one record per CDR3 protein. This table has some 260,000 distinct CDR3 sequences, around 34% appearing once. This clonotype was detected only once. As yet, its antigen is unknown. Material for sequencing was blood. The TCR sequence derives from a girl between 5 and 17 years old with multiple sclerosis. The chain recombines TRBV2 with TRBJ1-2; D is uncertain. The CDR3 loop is CASMPEPHFRYGYTF. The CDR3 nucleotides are TGTGCCAGCATGCCAGAACCTCATTTCCGCTATGGCTACACCTTC.